Described below is a single T cell receptor (beta chain) sequence and its context. Its antigen is not known. These data belong to a study of OX40 agonist ivuxolimab in advanced cancers. Here immunoSEQ multiplex PCR was the method, and the copy in TCRdb shows in-frame clones only, minus some. Of around 26,000 clones in the sample, over 75% were seen once. CDR1 SGHDN and CDR2 FVKESK come from the germline V gene. This CDR3 has 15 residues. Trimming stripped 3 bases from V and 4 bases from J, with 13 bases between. Study observations and caveats: Clonal expansion was seen in CD4+ and CD8+ blood T cells by week 6 at 0.1 to 3.0 mg/kg.

This TCR came from an adult with an advanced solid tumor such as melanoma, head and neck, liver or kidney cancer. The rearrangement uses TRBV14 and TRBJ2-1; D ambiguous. The sequencing used CD4+ or CD8+ T cells sorted from blood, collected in a trial of the OX40 agonist ivuxolimab. CDR3 loop: CASSHFQSLYNEQFF. The CDR3 nucleotides are TGTGCCAGCAGCCATTTCCAGAGCCTTTACAATGAGCAGTTCTTC.